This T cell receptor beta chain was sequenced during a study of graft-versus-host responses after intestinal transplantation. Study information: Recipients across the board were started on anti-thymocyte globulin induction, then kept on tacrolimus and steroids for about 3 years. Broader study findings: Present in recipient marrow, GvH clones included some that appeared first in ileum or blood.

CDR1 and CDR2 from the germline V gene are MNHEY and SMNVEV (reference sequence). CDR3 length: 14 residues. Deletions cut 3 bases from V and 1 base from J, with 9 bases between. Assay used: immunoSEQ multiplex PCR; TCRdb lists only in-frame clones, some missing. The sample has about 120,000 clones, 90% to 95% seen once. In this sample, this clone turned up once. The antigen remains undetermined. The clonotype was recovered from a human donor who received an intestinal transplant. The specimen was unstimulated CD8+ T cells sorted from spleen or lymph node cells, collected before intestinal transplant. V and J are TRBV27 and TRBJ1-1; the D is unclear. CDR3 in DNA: TGTGCCAGCAGTTTTTATCCGGGGAACACTGAAGCTTTCTTT. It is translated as CASSFYPGNTEAFF.